A selection of T cell receptor beta chains follows, all from one sample in a study of cytomegalovirus exposure and HLA in healthy donors. Generated by immunoSEQ multiplex PCR, the TCRdb table keeps only in-frame clones and is missing some. The sample has about 210,000 clones; around 78% are singletons. Specimen: PBMCs. The receptor set was obtained from a boy younger than 18 in good health and CMV-seronegative. CDR3s include the opening cysteine and the closing phenylalanine or tryptophan. The order of the fields is CDR3 protein, CDR3 DNA, V gene, clone size, J gene, D gene. D genes are given only for firm matches. Only part of the rows carry a size: once, few, many, or a class if the clone is expanded.

CDR3: CSSSLVPGGSTGYTF
DNA: TGTTCCAGCAGCTTAGTCCCAGGGGGATCCACCGGCTACACCTTC
V: TRBV7-9
size: once
J: TRBJ1-2
D: TRBD1

CDR3: CASSLRQGDGYTF
DNA: TGTGCCAGCAGCTTACGACAGGGTGATGGCTACACCTTC
V: TRBV7-3
size: NA
J: TRBJ1-2
D: TRBD1

CDR3: CASSFGEGSEQYF
DNA: TGTGCCAGCAGTTTCGGTGAGGGTTCCGAGCAGTACTTC
V: TRBV27
size: NA
J: TRBJ2-7
D: NA

CDR3: CASSFRGITDTQYF
DNA: TGTGCCAGCAGTTTCCGGGGGATCACAGATACGCAGTATTTT
V: TRBV6-5
size: once
J: TRBJ2-3
D: NA

CDR3: CASSLPGHTQGYGYTF
DNA: TGTGCCAGTAGTCTGCCGGGACACACTCAGGGCTATGGCTACACCTTC
V: TRBV19
size: NA
J: TRBJ1-2
D: NA

CDR3: CASSEIGDLGEHNEQFF
DNA: TGCGCCAGCAGTGAGATCGGGGACTTAGGGGAACACAATGAGCAGTTCTTC
V: TRBV10-1
size: NA
J: TRBJ2-1
D: NA

CDR3: CASTRGSGNTIYF
DNA: TGTGCCAGCACTCGGGGGTCTGGAAACACCATATATTTT
V: TRBV6-5
size: NA
J: TRBJ1-3
D: NA

CDR3: CASSWTGAQNTEAFF
DNA: TGTGCCAGTAGCTGGACAGGTGCTCAGAACACTGAAGCTTTCTTT
V: TRBV19
size: NA
J: TRBJ1-1
D: TRBD1

CDR3: CASSPQRGRSTDTQYF
DNA: TGCGCCAGCAGCCCCCAGCGGGGGAGGAGCACAGATACGCAGTATTTT
V: TRBV4-1
size: few
J: TRBJ2-3
D: TRBD2

CDR3: CASRPEPSSYNEQFF
DNA: TGTGCCAGTAGACCAGAACCTAGCTCCTACAATGAGCAGTTCTTC
V: TRBV19
size: NA
J: TRBJ2-1
D: NA

CDR3: CASGFGTGEGETQYF
DNA: TGTGCTAGTGGTTTCGGGACAGGGGAGGGGGAGACCCAGTACTTC
V: TRBV12-5
size: NA
J: TRBJ2-5
D: TRBD1

CDR3: CASRAGTSGGKFF
DNA: TGTGCCAGCAGGGCCGGGACTAGCGGGGGAAAGTTCTTC
V: TRBV2
size: few
J: TRBJ2-1
D: TRBD2

CDR3: CASSLGTGSTYEQYF
DNA: TGTGCCAGCAGCTTGGGGACAGGGAGTACCTACGAGCAGTACTTC
V: TRBV5-6
size: once
J: TRBJ2-7
D: TRBD1

CDR3: CASSWGGTGGYNSPLHF
DNA: TGTGCCAGCAGCTGGGGGGGGACAGGGGGCTATAATTCACCCCTCCACTTT
V: TRBV5-6
size: NA
J: TRBJ1-6
D: TRBD1

CDR3: CSTLGAGGPAGELFF
DNA: TGTTCCACCCTAGGGGCGGGGGGGCCCGCCGGGGAGCTGTTTTTT
V: TRBV7-9
size: NA
J: TRBJ2-2
D: TRBD2

CDR3: CASSPWDRVGEKLFF
DNA: TGTGCCAGCAGTCCCTGGGACAGGGTGGGCGAAAAACTGTTTTTT
V: TRBV6-1
size: NA
J: TRBJ1-4
D: TRBD1

CDR3: CAWVKGLETQYF
DNA: TGTGCCTGGGTAAAGGGGTTGGAGACCCAGTACTTC
V: TRBV30
size: NA
J: TRBJ2-5
D: NA

CDR3: CASSPGLAAQETQYF
DNA: TGTGCCAGCAGCCCCGGACTAGCAGCGCAAGAGACCCAGTACTTC
V: TRBV5-6
size: few
J: TRBJ2-5
D: TRBD2

CDR3: CSVELSGNTEAFF
DNA: TGCAGCGTTGAATTGTCAGGGAACACTGAAGCTTTCTTT
V: TRBV29-1
size: NA
J: TRBJ1-1
D: NA

CDR3: CASSTRQGGFSGANVLTF
DNA: TGTGCCAGCAGCACCCGACAGGGGGGCTTCTCTGGGGCCAACGTCCTGACTTTC
V: TRBV11-2
size: NA
J: TRBJ2-6
D: TRBD1

CDR3: CASSERADGGSQHF
DNA: TGTGCCAGCAGTGAAAGGGCCGATGGAGGGTCCCAGCATTTT
V: TRBV6-1
size: NA
J: TRBJ1-5
D: NA